This TCR beta chain was retrieved from a study of CD8+CD57+ T cells in acquired aplastic anemia. Study summary: Sorted CD4+ and CD8+ cells gave an average of around 3.1 ug of DNA. About 11 million reads, on average, were obtained for CD4+ cells from healthy donors. Regarding the study as a whole: CD8+ Simpson's diversity did not differ significantly between patients and controls. Patients and controls shared 25 to 30 CD8+ CDR3 sequences.

Profiling that covered TCR beta VDJ and CDR3 relied on genomic DNA as its template. TCRdb analysed the reads with MiXCR anew, one entry per CDR3 protein. The top ten clones hold 2% to 2.5% of a sample with roughly 61,000 distinct CDR3 sequences, about 54% of them seen once. This CDR3 has 15 residues. The germline gives CDR1 LNHDA, CDR2 SQIVND (reference sequence). V dropped 5 bases and J dropped 2; count of bases not matched to a gene: 8. As to this clonotype: The antigen is not known.

Sample: sorted CD4+, CD8+, or CD8+CD57+ T cells (not recorded which) from PBMCs. The chain couples TRBV19 to TRBJ2-7; 8 bases align to TRBD1. This clonotype was sampled from a human donor in good health, serving as a control. CDR3 DNA: TGTGCCAGTAGTGTCCAGGACAGGGACACCTACGAGCAGTACTTC. This codes for CASSVQDRDTYEQYF. The entire variable domain, with the rest obtained from reference TRBV19 and TRBJ2-7, is as follows: DGGITQSPKYLFRKEGQNVTLSCEQNLNHDAMYWYRQDPGQGLRLIYYSQIVNDFQKGDIAEGYSVSREKKESFPLTVTSAQKNPTAFYLCASSVQDRDTYEQYFGPGTRLTVT.